The clone carrying this TCR beta chain came up many times. Antigen unknown. The cDNA was synthesized by means of template-switch 5'RACE, which was carried out with 10-nucleotide random UMIs. TCRdb re-analysed the 5' RACE reads in MiXCR, keeping a single row per CDR3 protein. The data contain tens of thousands of distinct CDR3 sequences, less than 15% of them seen just once; the ten biggest clones take up around 7.6%. The sample comes from a study of neurological immune-mediated disorders. Broader study findings: Multiple sclerosis was found to have the least TCR clonal expansion, below healthy controls, and HTLV-1-associated myelopathy the most. No CDR3 amino acid sequences recurred among expanded clones across subjects, suggesting private repertoires in all groups.

Unsorted libraries were prepared from 2 million PBMCs held at -80 C. This CDR3 has 13 amino acids. Germline V gene lookup returns CDR1 SGHRS and CDR2 YFSETQ. The V gene lost 4 bases and the J gene lost 4 bases, with 11 bases spanning the gap. J is TRBJ2-5 and V is TRBV5-1; D remains ambiguous. The sequenced sample consisted of PBMCs. The TCR was taken from a man between 60 and 75 years old in good health. The CDR3 spells CASSQDPGETQYF. Here the CDR3 DNA reads TGCGCCAGCAGCCAAGACCCGGGAGAGACCCAGTACTTC.